This T cell receptor beta chain appears in the sequencing data of a study of beta chain features in type 1 diabetes. Findings and caveats of the study: In every one of the four CD4+ subsets, TCRB CDR3s were moderately but significantly shorter in Type 1 diabetes patients.

Points on this clone: Its specificity is unknown.

The study reverse transcribed the entire isolated RNA, so it sequenced expressed TCRB transcripts. The average read count of naive, central memory and regulatory T cell samples was approximately 3.9 million. Produced via immunoSEQ multiplex PCR; TCRdb's table is partial and in-frame only. The sample has hundreds of thousands of clones, over 25% seen once; the top ten hold roughly 0.066%. CDR3 length equals 16 residues. Germline lookup yields CDR1 LGHNA and CDR2 YSLEER. The ends were cut back, 0 bases at V and 6 bases at J, with 14 bases in the middle. Specimen: naive CD4+ T cells from blood. This chain links TRBV4-3 with TRBJ2-2; D possibly corresponds to TRBD1 (6 bases). This TCR derives from a man aged 18-30 years in good health. This CDR3 is CASSQESGDRAGELFF. In DNA form, the CDR3 reads TGCGCCAGCAGCCAAGAATCAGGGGATCGCGCCGGGGAGCTGTTTTTT.